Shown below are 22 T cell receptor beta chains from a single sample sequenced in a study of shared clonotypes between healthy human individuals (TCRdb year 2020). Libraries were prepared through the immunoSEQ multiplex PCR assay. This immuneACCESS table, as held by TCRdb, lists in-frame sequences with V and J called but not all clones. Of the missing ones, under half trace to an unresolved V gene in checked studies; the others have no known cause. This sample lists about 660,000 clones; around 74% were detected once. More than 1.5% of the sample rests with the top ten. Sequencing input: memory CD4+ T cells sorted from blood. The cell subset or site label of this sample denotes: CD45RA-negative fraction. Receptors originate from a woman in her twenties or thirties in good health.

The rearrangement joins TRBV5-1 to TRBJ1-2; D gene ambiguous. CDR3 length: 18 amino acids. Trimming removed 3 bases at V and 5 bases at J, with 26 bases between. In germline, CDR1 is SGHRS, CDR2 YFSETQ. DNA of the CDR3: TGCGCCAGCAGCTCCCCCTCCTTCGGGATGGCCGACCGTTATGGCTACACCTTC. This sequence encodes CASSSPSFGMADRYGYTF.

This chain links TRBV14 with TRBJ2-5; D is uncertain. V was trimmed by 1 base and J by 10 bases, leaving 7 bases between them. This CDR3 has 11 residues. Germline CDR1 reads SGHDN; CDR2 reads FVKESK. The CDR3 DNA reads TGTGCCAGCAGCCAAGGAGTGAGCCAGTACTTC. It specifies CASSQGVSQYF.

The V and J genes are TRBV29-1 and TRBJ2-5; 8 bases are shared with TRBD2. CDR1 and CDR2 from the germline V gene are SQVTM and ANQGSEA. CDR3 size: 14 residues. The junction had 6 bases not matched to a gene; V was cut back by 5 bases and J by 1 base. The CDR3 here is CSVNGRAGQETQYF. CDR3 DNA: TGCAGCGTTAACGGGAGGGCCGGCCAAGAGACCCAGTACTTC. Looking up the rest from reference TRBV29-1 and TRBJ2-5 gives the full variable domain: SAVISQKPSRDICQRGTSLTIQCQVDSQVTMMFWYRQQPGQSLTLIATANQGSEATYESGFVIDKFPISRPNLTFSTLTVSNMSPEDSSIYLCSVNGRAGQETQYFGPGTRLLVL.

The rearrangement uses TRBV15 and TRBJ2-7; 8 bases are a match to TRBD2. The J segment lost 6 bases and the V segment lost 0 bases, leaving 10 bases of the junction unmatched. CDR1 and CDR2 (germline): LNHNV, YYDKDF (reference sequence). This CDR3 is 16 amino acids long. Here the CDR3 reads CATSRDREGPTAEQYF. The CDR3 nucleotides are TGTGCCACCAGCAGAGATCGGGAGGGTCCAACGGCCGAGCAGTACTTC. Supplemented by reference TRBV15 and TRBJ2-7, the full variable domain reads DAMVIQNPRYQVTQFGKPVTLSCSQTLNHNVMYWYQQKSSQAPKLLFHYYDKDFNNEADTPDNFQSRRPNTSFCFLDIRSPGLGDTAMYLCATSRDREGPTAEQYFGPGTRLTVT.

The CDR3 sequence is CASSQATGTEKLFF. The CDR3 coding sequence is TGTGCCAGCAGCCAGGCTACAGGGACTGAAAAACTGTTTTTT. The chain couples TRBV4-2 to TRBJ1-4; weak D call: TRBD1 (6 bases). This CDR3 is 14 amino acids long. V was trimmed by 3 bases and J by 7 bases, leaving 12 bases between them. Germline V lookup: CDR1 LGHNA, CDR2 YNFKEQ.

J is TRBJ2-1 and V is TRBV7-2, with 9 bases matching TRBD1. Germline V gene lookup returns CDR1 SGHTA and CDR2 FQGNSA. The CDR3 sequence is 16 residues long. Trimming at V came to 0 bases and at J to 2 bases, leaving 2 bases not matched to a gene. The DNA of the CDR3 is TGTGCCAGCAGCTTAGCCGGGACAGGGACCTACAATGAGCAGTTCTTC. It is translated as CASSLAGTGTYNEQFF. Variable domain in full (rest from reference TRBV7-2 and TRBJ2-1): GAGVSQSPSNKVTEKGKDVELRCDPISGHTALYWYRQSLGQGLEFLIYFQGNSAPDKSGLPSDRFSAERTGGSVSTLTIQRTQQEDSAVYLCASSLAGTGTYNEQFFGPGTRLTVL.

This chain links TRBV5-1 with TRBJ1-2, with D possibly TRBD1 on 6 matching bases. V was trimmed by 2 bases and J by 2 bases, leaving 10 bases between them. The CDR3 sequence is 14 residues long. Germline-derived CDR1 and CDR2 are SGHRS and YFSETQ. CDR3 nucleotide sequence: TGCGCCAGCAGCTTAAATACAGGGAACTATGGCTACACCTTC. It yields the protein CASSLNTGNYGYTF. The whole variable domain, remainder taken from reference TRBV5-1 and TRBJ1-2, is KAGVTQTPRYLIKTRGQQVTLSCSPISGHRSVSWYQQTPGQGLQFLFEYFSETQRNKGNFPGRFSGRQFSNSRSEMNVSTLELGDSALYLCASSLNTGNYGYTFGSGTRLTVV.

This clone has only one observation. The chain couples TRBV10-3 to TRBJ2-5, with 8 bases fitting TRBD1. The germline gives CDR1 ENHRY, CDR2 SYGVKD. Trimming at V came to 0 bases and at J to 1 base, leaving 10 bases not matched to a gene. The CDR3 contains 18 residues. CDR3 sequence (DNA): TGTGCCATCAGTGAGTCGACAGCAACCAGGGGGCCCCAAGAGACCCAGTACTTC. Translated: CAISESTATRGPQETQYF.

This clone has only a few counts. The CDR3 region is CASGPKRLYEQYF. As DNA, the CDR3 is TGTGCCAGCGGGCCAAAACGGTTGTACGAGCAGTACTTC. This sequence joins TRBV7-2 and TRBJ2-7; the D is unclear. V was pared by 8 bases and J by 4 bases, with 15 bases between. The length of the CDR3 is 13 residues. Germline V CDR1 and CDR2: SGHTA, FQGNSA.

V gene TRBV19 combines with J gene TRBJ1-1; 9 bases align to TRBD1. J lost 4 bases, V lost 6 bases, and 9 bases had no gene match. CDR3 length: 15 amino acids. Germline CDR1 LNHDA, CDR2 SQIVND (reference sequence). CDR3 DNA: TGTGCCAGTAGAATCGACAGGGGGTCTGGCACTGAAGCTTTCTTT. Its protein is CASRIDRGSGTEAFF.

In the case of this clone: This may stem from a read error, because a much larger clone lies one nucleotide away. For the CDR3, the DNA is TGTGCCAGCAGCTCCCCCCGGGGGGAGACCCAGTACTTC. Its protein product is CASSSPRGETQYF. The V and J genes are TRBV5-6 and TRBJ2-5; TRBD2 is a possible D gene (6 bases). Germline V gene lookup returns CDR1 SGHDT and CDR2 YYEEEE. CDR3 size: 13 residues. Trimming stripped 3 bases from V and 5 bases from J, with 11 bases between.

CDR3 sequence reads: CASIKTAINQPQHF. The CDR3 DNA reads TGTGCCAGCATTAAGACAGCCATCAATCAGCCCCAGCATTTT. The rearrangement uses TRBV6-1 and TRBJ1-5; the D gene is possibly TRBD1 (5 bases). Germline V gene lookup returns CDR1 MNHNS and CDR2 SASEGT. V dropped 7 bases and J dropped 3 bases, with 13 bases sitting between them. CDR3 length: 14 amino acids.

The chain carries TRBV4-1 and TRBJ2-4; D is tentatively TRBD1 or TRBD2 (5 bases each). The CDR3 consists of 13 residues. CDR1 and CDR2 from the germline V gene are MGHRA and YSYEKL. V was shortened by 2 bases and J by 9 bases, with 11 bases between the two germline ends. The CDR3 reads CASSQKGDSIQYF. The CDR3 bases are TGCGCCAGCAGCCAAAAGGGAGACAGCATTCAGTACTTC.

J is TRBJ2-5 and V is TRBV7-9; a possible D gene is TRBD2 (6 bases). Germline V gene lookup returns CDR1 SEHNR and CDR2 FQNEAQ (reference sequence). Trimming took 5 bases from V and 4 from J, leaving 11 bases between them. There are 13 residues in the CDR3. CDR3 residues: CASSPTRGETQYF. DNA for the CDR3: TGTGCCAGCAGCCCGACTAGGGGAGAGACCCAGTACTTC.

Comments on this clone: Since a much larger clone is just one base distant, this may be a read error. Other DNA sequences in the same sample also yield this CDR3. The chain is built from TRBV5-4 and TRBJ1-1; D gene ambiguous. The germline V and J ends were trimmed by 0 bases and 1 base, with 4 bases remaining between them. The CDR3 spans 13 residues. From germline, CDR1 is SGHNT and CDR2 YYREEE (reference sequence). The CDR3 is CASSLDRNTEAFF. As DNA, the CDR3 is TGTGCCAGCAGCTTGGATAGGAACACTGAAGCTTTCTTT.

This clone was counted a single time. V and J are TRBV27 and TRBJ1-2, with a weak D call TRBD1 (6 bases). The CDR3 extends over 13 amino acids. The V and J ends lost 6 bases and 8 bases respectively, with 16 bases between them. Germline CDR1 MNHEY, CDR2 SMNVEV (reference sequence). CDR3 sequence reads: CASSPRGPEGYTF. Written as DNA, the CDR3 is TGTGCCAGCAGCCCCCGGGGGCCAGAGGGCTACACCTTC.

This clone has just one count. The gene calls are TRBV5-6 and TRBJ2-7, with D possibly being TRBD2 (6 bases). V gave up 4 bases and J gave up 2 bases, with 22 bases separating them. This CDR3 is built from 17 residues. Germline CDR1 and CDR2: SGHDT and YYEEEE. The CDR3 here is CASSETGGGARTYEQYF. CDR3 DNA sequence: TGTGCCAGCAGCGAGACGGGTGGAGGGGCTAGAACCTACGAGCAGTACTTC.

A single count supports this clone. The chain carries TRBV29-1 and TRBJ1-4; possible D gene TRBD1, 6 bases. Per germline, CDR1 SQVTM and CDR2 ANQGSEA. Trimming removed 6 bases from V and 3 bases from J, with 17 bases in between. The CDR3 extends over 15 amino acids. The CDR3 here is CSVASGGGSNEKLFF. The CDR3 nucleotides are TGCAGCGTCGCCTCGGGGGGCGGATCTAATGAAAAACTGTTTTTT. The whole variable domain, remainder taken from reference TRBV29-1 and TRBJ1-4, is SAVISQKPSRDICQRGTSLTIQCQVDSQVTMMFWYRQQPGQSLTLIATANQGSEATYESGFVIDKFPISRPNLTFSTLTVSNMSPEDSSIYLCSVASGGGSNEKLFFGSGTQLSVL.

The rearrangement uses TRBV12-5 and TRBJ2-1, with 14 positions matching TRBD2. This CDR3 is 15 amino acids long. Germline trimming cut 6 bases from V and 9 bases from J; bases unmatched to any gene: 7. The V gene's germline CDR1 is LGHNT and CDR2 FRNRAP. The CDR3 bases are TGTGCTAGTGGGCCCGGGACTAGCGGGAGAGGTGAGCAGTTCTTC. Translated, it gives CASGPGTSGRGEQFF.

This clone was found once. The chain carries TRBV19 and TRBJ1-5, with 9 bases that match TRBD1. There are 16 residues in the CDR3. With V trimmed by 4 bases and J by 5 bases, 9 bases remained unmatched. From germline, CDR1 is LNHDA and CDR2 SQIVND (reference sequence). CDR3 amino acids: CASSTETGGLDQPQHF. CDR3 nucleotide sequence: TGTGCCAGTAGTACGGAGACAGGGGGTCTAGATCAGCCCCAGCATTTT.

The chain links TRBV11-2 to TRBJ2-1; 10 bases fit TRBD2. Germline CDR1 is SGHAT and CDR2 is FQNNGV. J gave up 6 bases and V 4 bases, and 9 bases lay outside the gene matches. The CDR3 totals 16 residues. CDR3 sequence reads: CASSYRSGRAANEQFF. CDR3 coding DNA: TGTGCCAGCAGCTACAGGAGCGGGAGGGCCGCCAATGAGCAGTTCTTC. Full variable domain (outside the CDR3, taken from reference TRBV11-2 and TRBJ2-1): EAGVAQSPRYKIIEKRQSVAFWCNPISGHATLYWYQQILGQGPKLLIQFQNNGVVDDSQLPKDRFSAERLKGVDSTLKIQPAKLEDSAVYLCASSYRSGRAANEQFFGPGTRLTVL.

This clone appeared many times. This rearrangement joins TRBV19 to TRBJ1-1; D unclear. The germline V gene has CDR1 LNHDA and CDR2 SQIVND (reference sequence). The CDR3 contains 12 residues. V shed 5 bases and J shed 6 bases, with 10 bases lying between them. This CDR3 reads CASSLADAEAFF. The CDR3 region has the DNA TGTGCCAGTAGTCTCGCAGACGCTGAAGCTTTCTTT. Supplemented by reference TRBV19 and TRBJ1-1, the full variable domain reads DGGITQSPKYLFRKEGQNVTLSCEQNLNHDAMYWYRQDPGQGLRLIYYSQIVNDFQKGDIAEGYSVSREKKESFPLTVTSAQKNPTAFYLCASSLADAEAFFGQGTRLTVV.